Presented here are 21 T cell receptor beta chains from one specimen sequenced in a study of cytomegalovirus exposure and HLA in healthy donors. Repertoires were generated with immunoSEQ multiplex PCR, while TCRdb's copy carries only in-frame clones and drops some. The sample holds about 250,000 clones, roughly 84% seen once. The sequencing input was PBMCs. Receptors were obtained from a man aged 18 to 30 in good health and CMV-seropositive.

The CDR3 loop is CAFSRSADTQYF. The CDR3 region has the DNA TGTGCCTTCTCTCGGTCCGCGGATACGCAGTATTTT. This chain links TRBV30 with TRBJ2-3; no clear D gene. V lost 7 bases to trimming and J lost 6 bases, with 14 bases between them. The CDR3 contains 12 residues. CDR1 and CDR2 (germline): GTSNPN, SVGIG (reference sequence).

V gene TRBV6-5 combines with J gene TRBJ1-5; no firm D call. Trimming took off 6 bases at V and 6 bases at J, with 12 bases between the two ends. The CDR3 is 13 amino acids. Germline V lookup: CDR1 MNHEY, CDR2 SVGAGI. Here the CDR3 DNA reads TGTGCCAGCAGCAGGAACTTGGGTCAGCCCCAGCATTTT. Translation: CASSRNLGQPQHF.

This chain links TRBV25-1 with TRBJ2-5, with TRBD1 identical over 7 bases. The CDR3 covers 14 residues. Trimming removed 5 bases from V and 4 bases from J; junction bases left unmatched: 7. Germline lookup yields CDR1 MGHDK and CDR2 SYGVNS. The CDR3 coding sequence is TGTGCCAGCAGTCAGCTACAGGGGAGAGAGACCCAGTACTTC. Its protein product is CASSQLQGRETQYF.

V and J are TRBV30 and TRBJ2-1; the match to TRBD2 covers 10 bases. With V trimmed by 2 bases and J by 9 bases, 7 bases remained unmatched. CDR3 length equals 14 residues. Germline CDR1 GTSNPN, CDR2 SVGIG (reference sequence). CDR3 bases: TGTGCCTGGAGTAGAATAGCGGGAGGCGGTGAGCAGTTCTTC. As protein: CAWSRIAGGGEQFF. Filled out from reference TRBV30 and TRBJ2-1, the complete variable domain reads SQTIHQWPATLVQPVGSPLSLECTVEGTSNPNLYWYRQAAGRGLQLLFYSVGIGQISSEVPQNLSASRPQDRQFILSSKKLLLSDSGFYLCAWSRIAGGGEQFFGPGTRLTVL.

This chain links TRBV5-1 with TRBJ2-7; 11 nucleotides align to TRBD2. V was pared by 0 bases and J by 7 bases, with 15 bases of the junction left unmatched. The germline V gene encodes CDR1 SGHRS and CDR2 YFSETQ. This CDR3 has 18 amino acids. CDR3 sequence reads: CASSLASGTSGPVGEQYF. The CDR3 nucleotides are TGCGCCAGCAGCTTGGCTTCCGGGACTAGCGGTCCCGTGGGGGAGCAGTACTTC.

CDR3 amino acids: CSVGGDGSYEQYF. In DNA form, the CDR3 reads TGCAGCGTTGGTGGGGACGGAAGCTACGAGCAGTACTTC. The V and J genes are TRBV29-1 and TRBJ2-7; perhaps D is TRBD1 or TRBD2 (5 bases each). Germline lookup yields CDR1 SQVTM and CDR2 ANQGSEA. Trimming removed 4 bases at V and 3 bases at J, with 13 bases between. This CDR3 comprises 13 residues.

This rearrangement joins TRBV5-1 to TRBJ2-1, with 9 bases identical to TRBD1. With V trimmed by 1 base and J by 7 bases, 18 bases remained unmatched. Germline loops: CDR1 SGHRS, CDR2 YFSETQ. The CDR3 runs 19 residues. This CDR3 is CASSLTGQGGVRPKNEQFF. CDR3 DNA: TGCGCCAGCAGCTTGACGGGACAGGGAGGGGTAAGACCTAAGAATGAGCAGTTCTTC.

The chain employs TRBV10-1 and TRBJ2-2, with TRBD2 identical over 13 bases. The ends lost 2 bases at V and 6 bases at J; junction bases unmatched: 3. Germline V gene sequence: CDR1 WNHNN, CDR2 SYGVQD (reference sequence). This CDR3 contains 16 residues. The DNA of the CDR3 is TGCGCCAGCAGTGAGAGGACTAGCGGGAGTCCCGGGGAGCTGTTTTTT. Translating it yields CASSERTSGSPGELFF.

This CDR3 is CAIKGGLERGHEQYF. CDR3 bases: TGTGCCATCAAGGGGGGGCTGGAGAGGGGTCACGAGCAGTACTTC. The chain is built from TRBV10-3 and TRBJ2-7; D is possibly TRBD2 (7 bases). CDR1 and CDR2 from the germline V gene are ENHRY and SYGVKD. The CDR3 is 15 residues long. V shed 7 bases and J shed 5 bases, with 21 bases lying between them.

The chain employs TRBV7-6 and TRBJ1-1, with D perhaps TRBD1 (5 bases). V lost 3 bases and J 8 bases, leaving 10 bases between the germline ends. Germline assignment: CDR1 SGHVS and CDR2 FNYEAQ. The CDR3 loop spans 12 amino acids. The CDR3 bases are TGTGCCAGCAGCTTCGATGGGGGGGAAGCTTTCTTT. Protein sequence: CASSFDGGEAFF.

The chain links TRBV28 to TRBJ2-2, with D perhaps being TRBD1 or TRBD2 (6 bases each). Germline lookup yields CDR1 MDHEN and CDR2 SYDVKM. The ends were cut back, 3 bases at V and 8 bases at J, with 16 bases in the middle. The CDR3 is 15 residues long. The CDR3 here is CASSFYPGATGELFF. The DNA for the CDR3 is TGTGCCAGCAGTTTTTATCCGGGGGCGACGGGGGAGCTGTTTTTT.

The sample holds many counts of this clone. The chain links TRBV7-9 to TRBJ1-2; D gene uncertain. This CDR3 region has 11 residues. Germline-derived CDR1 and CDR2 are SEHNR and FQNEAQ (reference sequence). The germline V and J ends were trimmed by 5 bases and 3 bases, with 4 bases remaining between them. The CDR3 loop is CASSHDYGYTF. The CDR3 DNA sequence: TGTGCCAGCAGCCATGACTATGGCTACACCTTC.

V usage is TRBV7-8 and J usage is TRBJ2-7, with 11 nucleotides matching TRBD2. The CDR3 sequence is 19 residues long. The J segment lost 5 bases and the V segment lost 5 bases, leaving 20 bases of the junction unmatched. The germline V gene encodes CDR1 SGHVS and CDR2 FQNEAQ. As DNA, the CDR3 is TGTGCCAGCAGCGGGGGGGCGGGACTAGCGGTTTTACTGGCGGACGAGCAGTACTTC. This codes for CASSGGAGLAVLLADEQYF. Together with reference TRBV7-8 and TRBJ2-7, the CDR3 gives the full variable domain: GAGVSQSPRYKVAKRGQDVALRCDPISGHVSLFWYQQALGQGPEFLTYFQNEAQLDKSGLPSDRFFAERPEGSVSTLKIQRTQQEDSAVYLCASSGGAGLAVLLADEQYFGPGTRLTVT.

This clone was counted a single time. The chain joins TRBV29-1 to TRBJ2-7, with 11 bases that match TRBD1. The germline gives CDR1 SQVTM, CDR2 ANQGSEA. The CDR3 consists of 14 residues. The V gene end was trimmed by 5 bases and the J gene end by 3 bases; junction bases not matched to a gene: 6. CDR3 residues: CSVLRDRGSYEQYF. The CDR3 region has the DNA TGCAGCGTTCTTCGGGACAGGGGGAGCTACGAGCAGTACTTC.

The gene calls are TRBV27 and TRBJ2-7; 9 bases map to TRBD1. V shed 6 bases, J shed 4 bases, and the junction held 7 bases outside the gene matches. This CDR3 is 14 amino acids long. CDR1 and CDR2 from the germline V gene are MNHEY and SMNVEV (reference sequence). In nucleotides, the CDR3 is TGTGCCAGCAGGCAACAGGGGGCAGTGTACGAGCAGTACTTC. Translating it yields CASRQQGAVYEQYF.

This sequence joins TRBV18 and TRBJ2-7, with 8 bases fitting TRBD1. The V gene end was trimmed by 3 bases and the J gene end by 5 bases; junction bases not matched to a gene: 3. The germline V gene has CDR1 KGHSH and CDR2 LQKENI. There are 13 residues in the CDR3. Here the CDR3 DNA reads TGTGCCAGCTCACCCCCAGGGGGCAACGAGCAGTACTTC. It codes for CASSPPGGNEQYF.

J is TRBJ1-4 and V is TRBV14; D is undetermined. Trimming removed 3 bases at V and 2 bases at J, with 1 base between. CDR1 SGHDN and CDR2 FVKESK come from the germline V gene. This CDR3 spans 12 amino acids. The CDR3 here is CASSQTNEKLFF. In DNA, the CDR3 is TGTGCCAGCAGCCAGACTAATGAAAAACTGTTTTTT.

The CDR3 spells CASSLPPQVLGNQPQHF. The CDR3 coding sequence is TGTGCCAGCAGCTTACCCCCACAGGTCCTTGGCAATCAGCCCCAGCATTTT. This chain connects TRBV7-2 to TRBJ1-5, with D tentatively TRBD1 (5 bases). V lost 2 bases and J lost 2, with 16 bases in between. This CDR3 is 17 amino acids long. CDR1 and CDR2 (germline): SGHTA, FQGNSA.

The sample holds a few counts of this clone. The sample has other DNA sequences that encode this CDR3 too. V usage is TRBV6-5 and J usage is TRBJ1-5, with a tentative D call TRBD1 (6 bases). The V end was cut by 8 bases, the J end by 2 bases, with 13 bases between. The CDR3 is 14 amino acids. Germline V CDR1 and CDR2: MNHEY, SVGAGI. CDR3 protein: CASRRTGRNQPQHF. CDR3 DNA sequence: TGTGCCAGCCGACGTACAGGGCGCAATCAGCCCCAGCATTTT.

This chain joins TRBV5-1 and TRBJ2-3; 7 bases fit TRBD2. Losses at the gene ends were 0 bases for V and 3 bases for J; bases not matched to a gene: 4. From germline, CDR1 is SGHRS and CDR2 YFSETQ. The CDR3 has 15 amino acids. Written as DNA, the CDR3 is TGCGCCAGCAGCTTGGAGCACGGGGGGACAGATACGCAGTATTTT. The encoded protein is CASSLEHGGTDTQYF. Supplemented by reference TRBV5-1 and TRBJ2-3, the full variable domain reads KAGVTQTPRYLIKTRGQQVTLSCSPISGHRSVSWYQQTPGQGLQFLFEYFSETQRNKGNFPGRFSGRQFSNSRSEMNVSTLELGDSALYLCASSLEHGGTDTQYFGPGTRLTVL.

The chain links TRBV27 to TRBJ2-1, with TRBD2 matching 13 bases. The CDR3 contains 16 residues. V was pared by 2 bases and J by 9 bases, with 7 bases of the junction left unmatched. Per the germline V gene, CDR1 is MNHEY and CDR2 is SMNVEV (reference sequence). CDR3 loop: CASSLILAGGPGEQFF. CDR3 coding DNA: TGTGCCAGCAGTTTAATACTAGCGGGAGGGCCGGGTGAGCAGTTCTTC.